Sequencing of this T cell receptor (beta chain) was carried out in a study of blood T cell repertoires in COVID-19. Overall study context: Samples representing acute and convalescent COVID-19 were sourced from the United States, Italy and Spain. Sources were T cells, B-cell-depleted T cells, or PBMCs; the material itself was cDNA or gDNA.

V dropped 0 bases and J dropped 9; count of bases not matched to a gene: 11. Germline V gene data show CDR1 as SGDLS and CDR2 as YYNGEE. This CDR3 contains 17 residues. Authors' processing steps: Amplifying reference gene primers gave estimates of nucleated cell counts. The data were produced by immunoSEQ multiplex PCR, yet TCRdb's version contains in-frame clones alone and is incomplete. V, J and clone size reflect that table, while D and trimming were determined from the DNA. Among 250,000 to 350,000 clones listed, just under 90% were seen once. It was during active infection that Seattle patients were enrolled and then longitudinally followed.

The chain links TRBV9 to TRBJ2-7; 14 bases map to TRBD2. Sample: peripheral blood. The receptor's source is a woman aged 45-59 years with COVID-19, enrolled during active disease. The CDR3 here is CASSVASRLAGGVRQYF. The CDR3 DNA follows: TGTGCCAGCAGCGTAGCGTCGAGACTAGCGGGAGGGGTTCGGCAGTACTTC.